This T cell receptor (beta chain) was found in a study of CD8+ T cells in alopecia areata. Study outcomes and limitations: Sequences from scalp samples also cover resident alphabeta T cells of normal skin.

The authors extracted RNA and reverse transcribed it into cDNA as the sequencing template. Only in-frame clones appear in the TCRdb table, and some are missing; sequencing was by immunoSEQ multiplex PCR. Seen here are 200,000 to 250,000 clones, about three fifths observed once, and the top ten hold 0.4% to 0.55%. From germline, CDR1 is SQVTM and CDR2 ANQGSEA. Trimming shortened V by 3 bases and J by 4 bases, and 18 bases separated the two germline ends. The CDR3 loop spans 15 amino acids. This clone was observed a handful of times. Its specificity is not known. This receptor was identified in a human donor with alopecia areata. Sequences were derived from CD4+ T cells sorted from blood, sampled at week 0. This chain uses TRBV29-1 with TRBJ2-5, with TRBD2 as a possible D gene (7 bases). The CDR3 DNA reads TGCAGCGTTGATCTAGGGGGGGTTGTAGGAGAGACCCAGTACTTC. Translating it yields CSVDLGGVVGETQYF.